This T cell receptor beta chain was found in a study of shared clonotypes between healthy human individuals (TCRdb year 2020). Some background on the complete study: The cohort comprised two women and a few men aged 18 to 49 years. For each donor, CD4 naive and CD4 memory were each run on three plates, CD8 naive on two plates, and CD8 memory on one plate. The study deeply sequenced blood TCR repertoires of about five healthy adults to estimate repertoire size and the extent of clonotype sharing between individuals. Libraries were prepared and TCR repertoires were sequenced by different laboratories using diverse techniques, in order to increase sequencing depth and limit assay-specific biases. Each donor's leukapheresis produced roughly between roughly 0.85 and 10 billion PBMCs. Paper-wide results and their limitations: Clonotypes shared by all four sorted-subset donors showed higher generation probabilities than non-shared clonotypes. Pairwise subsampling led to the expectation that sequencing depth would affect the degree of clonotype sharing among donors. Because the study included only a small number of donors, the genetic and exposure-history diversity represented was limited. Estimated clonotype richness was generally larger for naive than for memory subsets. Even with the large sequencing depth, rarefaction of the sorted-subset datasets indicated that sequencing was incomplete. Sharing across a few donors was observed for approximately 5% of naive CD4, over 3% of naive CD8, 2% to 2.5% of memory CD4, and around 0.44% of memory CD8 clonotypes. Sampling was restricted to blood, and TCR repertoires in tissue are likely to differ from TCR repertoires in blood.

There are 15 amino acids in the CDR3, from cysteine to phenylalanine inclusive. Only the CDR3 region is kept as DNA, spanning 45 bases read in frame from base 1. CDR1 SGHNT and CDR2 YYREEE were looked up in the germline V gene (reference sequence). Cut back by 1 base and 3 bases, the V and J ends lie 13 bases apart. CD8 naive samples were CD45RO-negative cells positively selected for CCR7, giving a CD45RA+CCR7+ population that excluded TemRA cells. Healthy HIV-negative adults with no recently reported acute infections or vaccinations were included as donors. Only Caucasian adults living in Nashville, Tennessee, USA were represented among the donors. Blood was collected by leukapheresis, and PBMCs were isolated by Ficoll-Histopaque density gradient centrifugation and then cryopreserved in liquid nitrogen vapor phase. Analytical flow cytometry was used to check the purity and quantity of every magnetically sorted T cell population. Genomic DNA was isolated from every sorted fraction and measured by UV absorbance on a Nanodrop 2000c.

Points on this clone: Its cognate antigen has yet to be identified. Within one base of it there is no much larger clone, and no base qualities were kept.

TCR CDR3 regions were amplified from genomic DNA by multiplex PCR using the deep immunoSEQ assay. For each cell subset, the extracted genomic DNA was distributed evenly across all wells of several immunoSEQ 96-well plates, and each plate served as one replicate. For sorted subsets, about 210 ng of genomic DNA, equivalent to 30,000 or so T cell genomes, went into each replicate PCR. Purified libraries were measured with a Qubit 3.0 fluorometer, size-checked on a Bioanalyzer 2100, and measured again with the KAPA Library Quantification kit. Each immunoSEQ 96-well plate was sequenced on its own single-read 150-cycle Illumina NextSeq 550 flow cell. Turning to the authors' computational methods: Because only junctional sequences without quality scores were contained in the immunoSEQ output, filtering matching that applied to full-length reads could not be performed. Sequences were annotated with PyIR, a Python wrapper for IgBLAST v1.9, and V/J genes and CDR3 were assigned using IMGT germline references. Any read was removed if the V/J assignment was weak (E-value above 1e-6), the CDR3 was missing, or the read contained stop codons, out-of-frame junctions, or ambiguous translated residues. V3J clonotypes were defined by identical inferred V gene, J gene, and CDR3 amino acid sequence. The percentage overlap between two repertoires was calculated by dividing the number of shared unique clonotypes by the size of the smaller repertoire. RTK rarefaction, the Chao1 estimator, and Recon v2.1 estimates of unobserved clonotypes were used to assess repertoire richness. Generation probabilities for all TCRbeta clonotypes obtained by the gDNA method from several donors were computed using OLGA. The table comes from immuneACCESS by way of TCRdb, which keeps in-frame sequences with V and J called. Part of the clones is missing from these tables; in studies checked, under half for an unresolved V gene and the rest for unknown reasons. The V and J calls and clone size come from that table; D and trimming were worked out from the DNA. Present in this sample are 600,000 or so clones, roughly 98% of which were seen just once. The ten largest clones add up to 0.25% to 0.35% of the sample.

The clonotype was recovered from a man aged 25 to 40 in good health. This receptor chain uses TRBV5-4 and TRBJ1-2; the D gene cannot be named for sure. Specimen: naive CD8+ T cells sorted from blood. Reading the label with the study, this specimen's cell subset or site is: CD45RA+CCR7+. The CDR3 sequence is CASSLSSESDYGYTF. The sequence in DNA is TGTGCCAGCAGCTTGTCGTCGGAATCGGACTATGGCTACACCTTC.